Below are 17 T cell receptor beta chains sequenced from a single sample in a study of cytomegalovirus exposure and HLA in healthy donors. Profiled with immunoSEQ multiplex PCR; TCRdb holds only in-frame clones, not every one. The table lists 200,000 to 250,000 clones, roughly 85% of them singletons. Sequenced sample: PBMCs. The receptor set was obtained from a woman aged 18-35 years in good health and CMV-seronegative.

The V gene is TRBV6-5, the J gene TRBJ2-1; no firm D call. The CDR3 covers 12 residues. Germline V lookup: CDR1 MNHEY, CDR2 SVGAGI. Trimming pared 6 bases from V and 5 bases from J, leaving 8 bases between. This CDR3 reads CASRSSHNEQFF. The CDR3 DNA sequence: TGTGCCAGCAGGAGTTCCCACAATGAGCAGTTCTTC.

CDR3 region: CASSFGQGSGYTF. CDR3 in DNA: TGTGCCAGCAGCTTCGGGCAGGGGAGCGGCTACACCTTC. V is TRBV5-4 and J is TRBJ1-2; tentative D call: TRBD1 (6 bases). This CDR3 region has 13 residues. Germline-derived CDR1 and CDR2 are SGHNT and YYREEE (reference sequence). Trimming removed 2 bases from V and 8 bases from J, with 13 bases in between.

The chain has TRBV5-1 and TRBJ2-7; D gene uncertain. The CDR3 consists of 15 residues. CDR1 is SGHRS, CDR2 YFSETQ, per germline. Trimming took off 4 bases at V and 2 bases at J, with 16 bases between the two ends. CDR3 protein: CASSPSQFPPYEQYF. The CDR3 DNA sequence: TGCGCCAGCAGCCCCTCCCAGTTTCCCCCCTACGAGCAGTACTTC. Supplemented by reference TRBV5-1 and TRBJ2-7, the full variable domain reads KAGVTQTPRYLIKTRGQQVTLSCSPISGHRSVSWYQQTPGQGLQFLFEYFSETQRNKGNFPGRFSGRQFSNSRSEMNVSTLELGDSALYLCASSPSQFPPYEQYFGPGTRLTVT.

This clone was seen only a few times. CDR3 loop: CASSPRGGGNQPQHF. In DNA form, the CDR3 reads TGTGCCAGCAGTCCCCGGGGAGGAGGCAATCAGCCCCAGCATTTT. The chain carries TRBV28 and TRBJ1-5, with D unresolved. Trimming pared 5 bases from V and 2 bases from J, leaving 13 bases between. Germline CDR1 reads MDHEN; CDR2 reads SYDVKM. This CDR3 is built from 15 residues.

The rearrangement joins TRBV7-6 to TRBJ1-6; no definite D call. The CDR3 is 13 residues long. Trimming removed 1 base at V and 10 bases at J, with 8 bases between. From germline, CDR1 is SGHVS and CDR2 FNYEAQ. CDR3 sequence reads: CASSLGARSPLHF. The CDR3 DNA reads as TGTGCCAGCAGCTTAGGGGCCAGATCACCCCTCCACTTT.

The rearrangement joins TRBV12-5 to TRBJ1-5; weak D call: TRBD1 (5 bases). The length of the CDR3 is 14 residues. Germline values: CDR1 LGHNT, CDR2 FRNRAP. The V end lost 6 bases, the J end lost 1 base, and 10 bases lay between the germline ends. This CDR3 is CASGPPGSNQPQHF. The CDR3, as DNA: TGTGCTAGTGGCCCCCCAGGGAGCAATCAGCCCCAGCATTTT. Drawing the rest from reference TRBV12-5 and TRBJ1-5, the complete variable domain is DARVTQTPRHKVTEMGQEVTMRCQPILGHNTVFWYRQTMMQGLELLAYFRNRAPLDDSGMPKDRFSAEMPDATLATLKIQPSEPRDSAVYFCASGPPGSNQPQHFGDGTRLSIL.

The chain couples TRBV7-6 to TRBJ1-6; tentatively, D is TRBD1 (6 bases). V was cut by 2 bases and J by 7 bases, with 12 bases left in between. This CDR3 has 15 residues. Per the germline V gene, CDR1 is SGHVS and CDR2 is FNYEAQ. In DNA form, the CDR3 reads TGTGCCAGCAGCTTAAGACAGGCAGGGAATTCACCCCTCCACTTT. Translated, it gives CASSLRQAGNSPLHF.

This sequence joins TRBV2 and TRBJ1-5, with a possible D match to TRBD1 (6 bases). Germline V lookup: CDR1 SNHLY, CDR2 FYNNEI. This CDR3 contains 15 residues. The germline V and J ends were trimmed by 6 bases and 4 bases, with 16 bases remaining between them. For the CDR3, the DNA is TGTGCCAGCAGGGCGGACGGAGGGGGGAATCAGCCCCAGCATTTT. Protein product: CASRADGGGNQPQHF.

The chain carries TRBV10-3 and TRBJ2-7; D remains unclear. The V gene's germline CDR1 is ENHRY and CDR2 SYGVKD. V lost 8 bases to trimming and J lost 5 bases, with 16 bases between them. The CDR3 length is 13 residues. CDR3 region: CAISPTPRDEQYF. The CDR3 bases are TGTGCCATCTCCCCGACCCCCCGCGACGAGCAGTACTTC.

The CDR3, as DNA: TGTGCCAGCAGCTTAGGAAGGGGAGTTTATGGCTACACCTTC. This translates into CASSLGRGVYGYTF. The V call is TRBV7-9, the J call TRBJ1-2; a possible D gene is TRBD1 (5 bases). Trimming shortened V by 1 base and J by 5 bases, and 11 bases separated the two germline ends. The CDR3 runs 14 residues. Germline V gene lookup returns CDR1 SEHNR and CDR2 FQNEAQ (reference sequence).

The gene calls are TRBV6-1 and TRBJ2-1; 9 bases are a match to TRBD1. V dropped 5 bases and J dropped 8; count of bases not matched to a gene: 10. CDR1 and CDR2 from the germline V gene are MNHNS and SASEGT. The CDR3 spans 15 residues. Here the CDR3 reads CASSPNRGRLYEQFF. CDR3 sequence (DNA): TGTGCCAGCAGTCCTAACAGGGGGCGCCTCTATGAGCAGTTCTTC.

This chain uses TRBV4-1 with TRBJ1-2, with no clear D. Germline V gene sequence: CDR1 MGHRA, CDR2 YSYEKL. Trimming removed 4 bases from V and 0 bases from J, with 6 bases in between. The CDR3 is made up of 13 amino acids. The CDR3 spells CASSREANYGYTF. As DNA, the CDR3 is TGCGCCAGCAGCCGGGAAGCTAACTATGGCTACACCTTC.

The chain couples TRBV7-9 to TRBJ2-1, with D possibly matching TRBD1 (5 bases). Trimming removed 0 bases at V and 0 bases at J, with 15 bases between. The germline V gene has CDR1 SEHNR and CDR2 FQNEAQ (reference sequence). The CDR3 is made up of 18 amino acids. This chain's CDR3 is CASSLARNRLTSYNEQFF. DNA for the CDR3: TGTGCCAGCAGCTTAGCGAGGAACAGGTTAACCTCCTACAATGAGCAGTTCTTC.

The chain links TRBV7-2 to TRBJ1-5, with a tentative D call TRBD1 (6 bases). Germline V gene sequence: CDR1 SGHTA, CDR2 FQGNSA. The CDR3 loop spans 15 amino acids. V was shortened by 5 bases and J by 4 bases, with 15 bases between the two germline ends. The CDR3 DNA reads TGTGCCAGCAGCCAAACCCGGACAGATAATCAGCCCCAGCATTTT. It is translated as CASSQTRTDNQPQHF.

The gene calls are TRBV6-6 and TRBJ2-7; tentatively, D is TRBD1 (6 bases). This CDR3 contains 15 residues. CDR1 is MNHNY, CDR2 SVGAGI, per germline (reference sequence). V was clipped by 1 base and J by 0 bases, with 10 bases between them. This chain's CDR3 is CASSYFQGSSYEQYF. Written as DNA, the CDR3 is TGTGCCAGCAGTTACTTTCAGGGGAGCTCCTACGAGCAGTACTTC.

The chain employs TRBV6-5 and TRBJ1-3; 8 positions match TRBD1. The germline gives CDR1 MNHEY, CDR2 SVGAGI. The length of the CDR3 is 15 residues. The trim removed 6 bases at V and 7 bases at J, leaving 11 bases unmatched. The CDR3 sequence: CASSRGQGRVNTIYF. CDR3 DNA sequence: TGTGCCAGCAGCCGTGGACAGGGCAGGGTCAACACCATATATTTT.

The chain links TRBV7-8 to TRBJ2-7; possible D gene TRBD2, 5 bases. The V gene lost 4 bases and the J gene lost 2 bases, with 15 bases spanning the gap. This CDR3 is 15 amino acids long. The germline CDR1 and CDR2 sequences are SGHVS and FQNEAQ. The CDR3 loop is CASSSRGSPPYEQYF. CDR3 sequence (DNA): TGTGCCAGCAGCTCCCGAGGGAGCCCACCCTACGAGCAGTACTTC. The whole variable domain, filled in from reference TRBV7-8 and TRBJ2-7, reads GAGVSQSPRYKVAKRGQDVALRCDPISGHVSLFWYQQALGQGPEFLTYFQNEAQLDKSGLPSDRFFAERPEGSVSTLKIQRTQQEDSAVYLCASSSRGSPPYEQYFGPGTRLTVT.